This TCR beta chain was recovered during a study of blood T cells in healthy people across ages. Trimming removed 7 bases from V and 3 bases from J; junction bases left unmatched: 5. Germline CDR1 reads MDHEN; CDR2 reads SYDVKM. The CDR3 has 13 residues. This clonotype was observed many times. A sample-barcoded 5' primer and a J-beta primer mix were used in a second PCR of about 6 to 11 cycles. All cDNA molecules were each tagged by a template-switch adaptor with 12 random nucleotides. MiXCR was run by TCRdb on the 5' RACE reads, yielding one entry per CDR3 protein. Here the sample spans hundreds of thousands of distinct CDR3 sequences, about 30% being singletons.

The sequenced sample consisted of blood. This sequence joins TRBV28 and TRBJ2-7; 8 bases align to TRBD2. The TCR originated in a woman aged 80 or older in good health. This CDR3 reads CASTSGGFYEQYF. The CDR3 coding sequence is TGTGCCAGCACCTCGGGGGGGTTCTACGAGCAGTACTTC.